Listed below are T cell receptor beta chains from one sample, sequenced in a study of cytomegalovirus exposure and HLA in healthy donors. The repertoire was sequenced with immunoSEQ multiplex PCR; TCRdb's copy has only in-frame clones and lacks some. The table has about 190,000 clones, 81% seen once; the top ten hold around 3.9%. Sequenced sample: PBMCs. Receptor source: a man aged 50-59 years in good health and CMV-seronegative. CDR3s include the opening cysteine and the closing phenylalanine or tryptophan. The D gene is left open where the match is weak. Part of the rows lack a size; the others show once, few, many or a class for expanded clones.

V gene: TRBV5-1; clone size: .; J gene: TRBJ1-1; D gene: .; CDR3 protein: CASSLGQLYTEAFF; CDR3 DNA: TGCGCCAGCAGCTTGGGACAGTTGTACACTGAAGCTTTCTTT
V gene: TRBV4-3; clone size: .; J gene: TRBJ1-2; D gene: .; CDR3 protein: CATSPGETNGYTF; CDR3 DNA: TGCGCCACCTCACCAGGGGAGACGAATGGCTACACCTTC
V gene: TRBV6-4; clone size: .; J gene: TRBJ2-3; D gene: TRBD2; CDR3 protein: CASSSSGGADTQYF; CDR3 DNA: TGTGCCAGCAGTTCCAGCGGGGGGGCAGATACGCAGTATTTT
V gene: TRBV7-2; clone size: .; J gene: TRBJ2-7; D gene: TRBD1; CDR3 protein: CASRLRGTYEQYF; CDR3 DNA: TGTGCCAGCAGGCTCAGGGGGACCTACGAGCAGTACTTC
V gene: TRBV5-1; clone size: .; J gene: TRBJ2-3; D gene: TRBD2; CDR3 protein: CASSAEPGAGGPTTQYF; CDR3 DNA: TGCGCCAGCAGCGCGGAGCCGGGGGCGGGGGGGCCAACTACGCAGTATTTT
V gene: TRBV5-4; clone size: .; J gene: TRBJ2-2; D gene: .; CDR3 protein: CASSWGGPGGGELFF; CDR3 DNA: TGTGCCAGCAGCTGGGGGGGGCCCGGGGGCGGGGAGCTGTTTTTT
V gene: TRBV7-8; clone size: .; J gene: TRBJ2-7; D gene: TRBD1; CDR3 protein: CASSAGTGRSNEQYF; CDR3 DNA: TGTGCCAGCAGCGCAGGGACAGGGAGGAGTAACGAGCAGTACTTC
V gene: TRBV4-1; clone size: .; J gene: TRBJ1-4; D gene: .; CDR3 protein: CASSPTPGQFGEKLFF; CDR3 DNA: TGCGCCAGCAGCCCTACTCCGGGACAATTCGGTGAAAAACTGTTTTTT
V gene: TRBV19; clone size: few; J gene: TRBJ1-1; D gene: .; CDR3 protein: CASSIRGGNAEAFF; CDR3 DNA: TGTGCCAGTAGTATTCGGGGGGGGAACGCTGAAGCTTTCTTT
V gene: TRBV30; clone size: .; J gene: TRBJ1-2; D gene: TRBD1; CDR3 protein: CAWRVFGTGGYTF; CDR3 DNA: TGTGCCTGGAGGGTATTCGGGACAGGCGGCTACACCTTC
V gene: TRBV7-2; clone size: .; J gene: TRBJ1-1; D gene: .; CDR3 protein: CASSLIGREAFF; CDR3 DNA: TGTGCCAGCAGCTTAATTGGCAGGGAAGCTTTCTTT
V gene: TRBV4-1; clone size: .; J gene: TRBJ2-3; D gene: TRBD1; CDR3 protein: CASRPTGGDTQYF; CDR3 DNA: TGCGCCAGCAGACCTACAGGGGGAGATACGCAGTATTTT
V gene: TRBV6-6; clone size: .; J gene: TRBJ1-6; D gene: .; CDR3 protein: CASSYGHLADSPLHF; CDR3 DNA: TGTGCCAGCAGTTACGGACATCTGGCGGATTCACCCCTCCACTTT
V gene: TRBV25-1; clone size: .; J gene: TRBJ1-6; D gene: .; CDR3 protein: CASRRGTDSPLHF; CDR3 DNA: TGTGCCAGCAGGAGGGGGACCGATTCACCCCTCCACTTT
V gene: TRBV27; clone size: few; J gene: TRBJ2-1; D gene: TRBD2; CDR3 protein: CASTRLAGGSYNEQFF; CDR3 DNA: TGTGCCAGCACTAGACTAGCGGGAGGTTCATACAATGAGCAGTTCTTC
V gene: TRBV2; clone size: .; J gene: TRBJ1-1; D gene: TRBD1; CDR3 protein: CASSGQGTAEAFF; CDR3 DNA: TGTGCCAGCAGCGGACAGGGGACAGCTGAAGCTTTCTTT
V gene: TRBV10-3; clone size: .; J gene: TRBJ1-2; D gene: TRBD1; CDR3 protein: CAIVGTGPPNYGYTF; CDR3 DNA: TGTGCCATCGTGGGGACAGGGCCACCTAACTATGGCTACACCTTC
V gene: TRBV2; clone size: .; J gene: TRBJ1-1; D gene: TRBD1; CDR3 protein: CASSEAGTANTEAFF; CDR3 DNA: TGTGCCAGCAGTGAAGCAGGGACAGCAAACACTGAAGCTTTCTTT
V gene: TRBV15; clone size: .; J gene: TRBJ2-7; D gene: .; CDR3 protein: CATSTFTGSYEQYF; CDR3 DNA: TGTGCCACCAGCACATTTACAGGAAGCTACGAGCAGTACTTC
V gene: TRBV11-2; clone size: .; J gene: TRBJ1-1; D gene: .; CDR3 protein: CASSLGRFPEAFF; CDR3 DNA: TGTGCCAGCAGCTTAGGGAGGTTTCCTGAAGCTTTCTTT
V gene: TRBV27; clone size: .; J gene: TRBJ2-7; D gene: TRBD2; CDR3 protein: CASSPRLAGDMYEQYF; CDR3 DNA: TGTGCCAGCAGTCCGCGACTAGCGGGGGATATGTACGAGCAGTACTTC
V gene: TRBV27; clone size: once; J gene: TRBJ2-2; D gene: TRBD1; CDR3 protein: CASSKGARTGELFF; CDR3 DNA: TGTGCCAGCAGTAAGGGGGCAAGGACCGGGGAGCTGTTTTTT
V gene: TRBV13; clone size: .; J gene: TRBJ2-1; D gene: .; CDR3 protein: CASKERDRLYNEQFF; CDR3 DNA: TGTGCCAGCAAAGAGAGAGACAGGTTATACAATGAGCAGTTCTTC
V gene: TRBV6-1; clone size: .; J gene: TRBJ1-4; D gene: .; CDR3 protein: CASSEIGGLSEKLFF; CDR3 DNA: TGTGCCAGCAGTGAAATCGGGGGGCTTAGTGAAAAACTGTTTTTT
V gene: TRBV5-1; clone size: .; J gene: TRBJ2-7; D gene: .; CDR3 protein: CASSSVPSYEQYF; CDR3 DNA: TGCGCCAGCAGTTCGGTGCCGTCCTACGAGCAGTACTTC
V gene: TRBV29-1; clone size: .; J gene: TRBJ1-2; D gene: .; CDR3 protein: CSATNVYGYTF; CDR3 DNA: TGCAGCGCAACTAACGTCTATGGCTACACCTTC
V gene: TRBV6-5; clone size: .; J gene: TRBJ1-1; D gene: .; CDR3 protein: CASMYGTEAFF; CDR3 DNA: TGTGCCAGCATGTACGGGACAGAAGCTTTCTTT
V gene: TRBV18; clone size: .; J gene: TRBJ1-2; D gene: .; CDR3 protein: CASSPWGDYGYTF; CDR3 DNA: TGTGCCAGCTCACCGTGGGGCGACTATGGCTACACCTTC
V gene: TRBV5-5; clone size: .; J gene: TRBJ1-1; D gene: .; CDR3 protein: CASSLTGYLNTEAFF; CDR3 DNA: TGTGCCAGCAGCTTGACAGGCTATTTGAACACTGAAGCTTTCTTT